What follows are 4 T cell receptor beta chains derived from one specimen sequenced in a study of cytomegalovirus exposure and HLA in healthy donors. PCR involved 60 Vbeta and 13 Jbeta primers. Measured with immunoSEQ multiplex PCR; TCRdb has only the in-frame clones, and not every one. Among 150,000 to 200,000 clones, 65% to 85% were seen once, and the ten largest hold 1.5% to 2%. The specimen sequenced was PBMCs. These receptors were obtained from a man between 18 and 35 years old in good health and CMV-seronegative.

The chain combines TRBV6-1 with TRBJ2-1; 13 bases map to TRBD2. Germline V gene sequence: CDR1 MNHNS, CDR2 SASEGT. The CDR3 totals 15 residues. Trimming cost V 3 bases and J 8 bases; bases outside gene matches: 4. CDR3 region: CASSETGLAGDEQFF. As DNA, the CDR3 is TGTGCCAGCAGTGAGACCGGACTAGCGGGAGATGAGCAGTTCTTC.

CDR3 sequence reads: CASSGRQGGNEQYF. DNA for the CDR3: TGCGCCAGCAGCGGGAGACAGGGTGGGAACGAGCAGTACTTC. The chain links TRBV5-1 to TRBJ2-7; 7 positions match TRBD1. CDR1 is SGHRS, CDR2 YFSETQ, per germline. Trimming took 4 bases from V and 5 from J; bases not matched to a gene: 9. The CDR3 is 14 amino acids.

The rearrangement links TRBV9 to TRBJ2-7; TRBD1 might be the D (6 bases). There are 14 residues in the CDR3. V lost 2 bases to trimming and J lost 7 bases, with 16 bases between them. Germline CDR1 reads SGDLS; CDR2 reads YYNGEE. CDR3 sequence reads: CASSVLQGFGEQYF. The CDR3 DNA follows: TGTGCCAGCAGCGTTTTACAGGGATTTGGGGAGCAGTACTTC. Drawing the rest from reference TRBV9 and TRBJ2-7, the complete variable domain is DSGVTQTPKHLITATGQRVTLRCSPRSGDLSVYWYQQSLDQGLQFLIQYYNGEERAKGNILERFSAQQFPDLHSELNLSSLELGDSALYFCASSVLQGFGEQYFGPGTRLTVT.

Concerning this clone: Additional DNA sequences in this sample encode the identical CDR3. The chain recombines TRBV10-3 with TRBJ1-1; D unclear. The CDR3 contains 14 residues. Germline V CDR1 and CDR2: ENHRY, SYGVKD. Trimming took 2 bases from V and 2 from J, leaving 9 bases between them. DNA of the CDR3: TGTGCCATCAGTGAGCTACTTAAAAACACTGAAGCTTTCTTT. It encodes CAISELLKNTEAFF.